The following is a TCR beta chain sequence with its context. The antigen is undetermined. This entry belongs to a study of long-term antiretroviral therapy in people with HIV. The CDR3 is 15 amino acids. The germline gives CDR1 LNHDA, CDR2 SQIVND (reference sequence). After removal of 0 bases from V and 7 bases from J, the junction contained 6 bases not matched to a gene. Regarding the study as a whole: Whichever time point was examined, clones expanded before ART dominated the repertoire.

Sequencing relied on immunoSEQ assay v3.0, run at survey level. TCRdb keeps only in-frame clones here, not all; method: immunoSEQ multiplex PCR. The repertoire holds fewer than 25,000 clones, with around 82% as singletons. This TCR was sampled from a woman in her 30s with HIV. This sequence joins TRBV19 and TRBJ1-5; TRBD1 matches 7 bases. The sequencing used unsorted PBMCs, collected 2.9 years after starting antiretroviral therapy. The CDR3 protein is CASSIDSGQAQPQHF. The CDR3 DNA is TGTGCCAGTAGTATAGACTCCGGACAGGCGCAGCCCCAGCATTTT.